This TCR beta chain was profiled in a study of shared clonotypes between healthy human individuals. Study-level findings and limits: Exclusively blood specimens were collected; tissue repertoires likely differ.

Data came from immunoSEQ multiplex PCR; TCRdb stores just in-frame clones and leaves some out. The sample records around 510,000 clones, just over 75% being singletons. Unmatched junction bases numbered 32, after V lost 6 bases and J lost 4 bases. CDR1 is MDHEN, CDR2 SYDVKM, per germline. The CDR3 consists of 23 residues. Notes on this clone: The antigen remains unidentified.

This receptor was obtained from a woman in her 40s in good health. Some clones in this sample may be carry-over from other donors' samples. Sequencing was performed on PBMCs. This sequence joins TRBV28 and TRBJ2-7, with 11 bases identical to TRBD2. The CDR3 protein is CASSTISGAQGLAVSKRTYEQYF. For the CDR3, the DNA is TGTGCCAGCAGCACGATCTCAGGGGCGCAGGGACTAGCGGTCTCAAAACGGACATACGAGCAGTACTTC.